The sequence of this TCR beta chain was determined in a study of blood T cell repertoires in COVID-19 (dated by TCRdb to the early 2020s). Background for the entire study: Collaborator samples came from the United States, Italy and Spain and covered acute and convalescent phases of COVID-19. The prospective study material was composed of cDNA or gDNA derived from T cells, B-cell-depleted T cells, or PBMCs. Subjects who had been exposed to COVID-19, were actively infected with it, or had recovered from it provided the deeply sampled blood TCRbeta repertoires that made up the dataset. A freely available public database, intended as a resource for researchers studying the immune response to SARS-CoV-2, is where the repertoires were released. The samples were drawn from two sources: the first 160 participants of the ongoing ImmuneRACE study, and 1,254 subjects contributed by 6 global collaborators. A de-identified subject ID, COVID-19 status, age in years and sex were almost always included in the sample metadata. Where available, HLA class I and class II types were obtained from metadata supplied by the sample provider rather than from assay-based typing. The study at large found these results: The quantity of clinical and demographic metadata differed by source and by participant and was supplied without curation.

Each collaborating institution followed its own protocols to collect whole blood in K2EDTA tubes. For TCRbeta analysis, collaborators shipped samples in one of three forms: frozen whole blood, isolated PBMCs, or DNA extracted from either of those sample types. In the germline V gene, CDR1 corresponds to MNHNS and CDR2 to SASEGT. From its cysteine to its phenylalanine, the CDR3 spans 12 amino acids. Solely the CDR3 DNA is kept, with 36 bases framed from the first base. V gives up 2 bases and J gives up 8 bases, and the segment between their germline ends measures 9 bases. TCRbeta CDR3 regions were amplified from genomic DNA by means of the immunoSEQ Assay, a bias-controlled multiplex PCR. Per the authors' processing: The number of nucleated cells in each sample was estimated from the amplification of reference gene primers within the assay. Sequence reads were collapsed and filtered to measure the absolute abundance of every unique TCRbeta CDR3 rearrangement. Productive Simpson clonality was computed per sample as the square root of Simpson's diversity index over productive rearrangements. What TCRdb holds here is the immuneACCESS table cut down to in-frame rearrangements. Part of the clones is not present; checked against another copy, under half of the missing clones reflect an unresolved V gene, and the others are unexplained. That table furnishes V, J and clone size, whereas the DNA furnished D and trimming. The sample table contains roughly 130,000 clones; only one count was recorded for approximately 80% of them. The ten largest account for 1.9% of the sample.

A word on this clone: What this receptor recognizes is not known. One base away there is no much larger clone; base qualities are not given.

The sample consisted of peripheral blood. This receptor was taken from a man in his 70s with acute or convalescent COVID-19. This chain is built from TRBV6-1 and TRBJ1-1, with no confidently assigned D gene. The CDR3 corresponds to CASSERTGEAFF. Here is the DNA: TGTGCCAGCAGTGAAAGGACGGGGGAAGCTTTCTTT.